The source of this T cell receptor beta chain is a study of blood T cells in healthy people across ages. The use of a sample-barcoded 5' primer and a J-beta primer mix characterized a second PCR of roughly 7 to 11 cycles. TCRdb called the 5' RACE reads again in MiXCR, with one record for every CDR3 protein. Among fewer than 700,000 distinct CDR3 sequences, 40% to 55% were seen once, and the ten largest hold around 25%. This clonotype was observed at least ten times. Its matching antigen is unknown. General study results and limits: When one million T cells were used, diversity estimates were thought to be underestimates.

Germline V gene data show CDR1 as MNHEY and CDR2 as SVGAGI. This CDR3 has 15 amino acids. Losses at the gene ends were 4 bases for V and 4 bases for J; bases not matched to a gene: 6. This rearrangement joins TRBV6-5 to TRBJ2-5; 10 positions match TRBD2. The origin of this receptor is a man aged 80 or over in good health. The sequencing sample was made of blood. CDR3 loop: CASSFASGSGETQYF. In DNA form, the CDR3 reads TGTGCCAGCAGTTTTGCTAGCGGGAGTGGAGAGACCCAGTACTTC.